This passage covers 3 T cell receptor beta chains from one sample sequenced in a study of CD8 T cells in ankylosing spondylitis. Whole-study results and caveats: A motif in TCR beta, a set of eight highly homologous variants, appeared characteristic of ankylosing spondylitis blood.

Which antigens these TCRs recognize remains unknown. Via MiXCR, TCRdb re-called the 5' RACE reads, giving one row per CDR3 protein. The sample carries some 840,000 distinct CDR3 sequences, 12% recorded once. Sequences were obtained from blood, either unsorted or a sorted T cell fraction (not recorded which). The receptors shown here come from a male donor with ankylosing spondylitis.

This clonotype was detected once. The chain joins TRBV12-3 or TRBV12-4 to TRBJ1-2; 10 nucleotides align to TRBD1. The junction had 7 bases not matched to a gene; V was cut back by 6 bases and J by 3 bases. The CDR3 totals 15 residues. CDR3 sequence (DNA): TGTGCCAGCAGCCGAGGGACAGGGGAATACTATGGCTACACCTTC. It encodes CASSRGTGEYYGYTF.

This clonotype was recorded at least ten times. The chain combines TRBV20-1 with TRBJ2-5; 8 nucleotides line up with TRBD1. The germline CDR1 and CDR2 sequences are DFQATT and SNEGSKA (reference sequence). This CDR3 has 12 amino acids. V shed 5 bases, J shed 4 bases, and the junction held 3 bases outside the gene matches. CDR3 loop: CSAVGTGETQYF. In DNA form, the CDR3 reads TGCAGTGCTGTCGGGACAGGAGAGACCCAGTACTTC.

This clonotype was counted many times. This rearrangement joins TRBV7-2 to TRBJ2-5; the D gene could be TRBD1 or TRBD2 (5 bases each). Trimming shortened V by 3 bases and J by 0 bases, and 8 bases separated the two germline ends. Germline-derived CDR1 and CDR2 are SGHTA and FQGNSA. The CDR3 loop spans 14 amino acids. CDR3 bases: TGTGCCAGCAGCTTGGGACCAGACCAAGAGACCCAGTACTTC. Protein sequence: CASSLGPDQETQYF.